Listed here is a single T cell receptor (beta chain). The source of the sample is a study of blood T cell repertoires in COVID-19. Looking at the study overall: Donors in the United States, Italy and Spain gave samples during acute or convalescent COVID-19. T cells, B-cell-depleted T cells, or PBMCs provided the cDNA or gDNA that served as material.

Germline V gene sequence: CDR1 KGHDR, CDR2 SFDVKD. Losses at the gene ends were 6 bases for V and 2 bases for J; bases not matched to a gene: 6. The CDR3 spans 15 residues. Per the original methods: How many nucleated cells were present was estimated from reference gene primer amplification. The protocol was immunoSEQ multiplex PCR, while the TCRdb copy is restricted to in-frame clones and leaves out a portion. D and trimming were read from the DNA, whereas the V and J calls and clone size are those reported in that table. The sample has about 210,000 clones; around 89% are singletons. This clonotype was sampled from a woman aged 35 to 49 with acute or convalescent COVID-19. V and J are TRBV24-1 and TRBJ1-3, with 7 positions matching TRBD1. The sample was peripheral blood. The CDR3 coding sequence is TGTGCCACCAGTATTAATCAGGGGGCTGGAAACACCATATATTTT. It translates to CATSINQGAGNTIYF.